The 14 T cell receptor beta chains presented below share a single source sample, sequenced in a study of shared clonotypes between healthy human individuals. Libraries were prepared by immunoSEQ multiplex PCR; TCRdb keeps only in-frame clonotypes and omits some of them. Of around 2,000,000 clones in the sample, 85% to 95% were seen once. What was sequenced was naive CD4+ T cells sorted from blood. Regarding subset: CD45RA+ positively selected. These receptors were obtained from a man between 18 and 29 years old in good health.

The chain uses TRBV11-2 and TRBJ2-3; D not resolved. Germline lookup yields CDR1 SGHAT and CDR2 FQNNGV. The CDR3 sequence is 12 residues long. V was trimmed by 1 base and J by 5 bases, leaving 4 bases between them. The CDR3 DNA reads TGTGCCAGCAGCTTAGGCGAAGATACGCAGTATTTT. Its protein is CASSLGEDTQYF.

This clone was detected a few times. This sequence joins TRBV18 and TRBJ1-3; D perhaps matches TRBD1 (6 bases). Germline lookup yields CDR1 KGHSH and CDR2 LQKENI. This CDR3 has 14 amino acids. Trimming took off 3 bases at V and 4 bases at J, with 10 bases between the two ends. This CDR3 is CASSPGTTGNTIYF. The CDR3 DNA follows: TGTGCCAGCTCACCCGGGACAACGGGAAACACCATATATTTT.

About this clone itself: Within the sample, other DNA sequences also encode this same CDR3. J is TRBJ1-1 and V is TRBV28, with 8 nucleotides matching TRBD1. Germline V gene lookup returns CDR1 MDHEN and CDR2 SYDVKM. The CDR3 consists of 16 residues. The V and J ends lost 2 bases and 1 base, in that order; junction bases with no gene match: 6. The CDR3, as DNA: TGTGCCAGCAGTTTACGACAGGGGAGGGGGAACACTGAAGCTTTCTTT. This sequence encodes CASSLRQGRGNTEAFF.

The V call is TRBV5-1, the J call TRBJ2-5; 12 nucleotides align to TRBD2. The germline V gene has CDR1 SGHRS and CDR2 YFSETQ. The J segment lost 4 bases and the V segment lost 3 bases, leaving 7 bases of the junction unmatched. This CDR3 comprises 16 residues. CDR3 protein: CASSYSTSGSRETQYF. The CDR3 coding sequence is TGCGCCAGCAGCTACTCGACTAGCGGGAGTAGAGAGACCCAGTACTTC.

Details on this clone: The same CDR3 also results from other DNA sequences found in this sample. This rearrangement joins TRBV18 to TRBJ1-1; D gene uncertain. Germline-derived CDR1 and CDR2 are KGHSH and LQKENI. The CDR3 length is 15 residues. V shed 2 bases and J shed 1 base, with 11 bases lying between them. This chain's CDR3 is CASSPTSGGNTEAFF. CDR3 bases: TGTGCCAGCTCACCAACGTCCGGAGGGAACACTGAAGCTTTCTTT. Full variable domain (remainder filled in from reference TRBV18 and TRBJ1-1): NAGVMQNPRHLVRRRGQEARLRCSPMKGHSHVYWYRQLPEEGLKFMVYLQKENIIDESGMPKERFSAEFPKEGPSILRIQQVVRGDSAAYFCASSPTSGGNTEAFFGQGTRLTVV.

This clone came up once. V is TRBV5-1 and J is TRBJ2-6; D unclear. The CDR3 runs to 14 residues. V lost 4 bases and J lost 0, with 5 bases in between. The germline V gene encodes CDR1 SGHRS and CDR2 YFSETQ. The CDR3 bases are TGCGCCAGCAGCACACCCTCTGGGGCCAACGTCCTGACTTTC. Translation: CASSTPSGANVLTF.

The rearrangement links TRBV6-5 to TRBJ2-2; D not certain. Germline CDR1 reads MNHEY; CDR2 reads SVGAGI. With 4 bases removed from V and 5 bases from J, the gap between germline ends came to 11 bases. CDR3 length equals 14 residues. This CDR3 is CASSSLDPTGELFF. CDR3 DNA sequence: TGTGCCAGCAGTTCCTTAGACCCAACCGGGGAGCTGTTTTTT.

This chain uses TRBV19 with TRBJ1-2; 7 positions agree with TRBD1. The CDR3 runs to 17 residues. The J segment lost 3 bases and the V segment lost 1 base, leaving 11 bases of the junction unmatched. Germline loops: CDR1 LNHDA, CDR2 SQIVND (reference sequence). CDR3 region: CASSIVGGTAVDYGYTF. CDR3 bases: TGTGCCAGTAGTATAGTAGGGGGGACAGCCGTCGACTATGGCTACACCTTC. Using reference TRBV19 and TRBJ1-2 for the parts outside the CDR3, the full variable domain is DGGITQSPKYLFRKEGQNVTLSCEQNLNHDAMYWYRQDPGQGLRLIYYSQIVNDFQKGDIAEGYSVSREKKESFPLTVTSAQKNPTAFYLCASSIVGGTAVDYGYTFGSGTRLTVV.

The gene calls are TRBV6-1 and TRBJ1-4; 7 bases are a match to TRBD1. CDR3 length: 15 residues. CDR1 and CDR2 from the germline V gene are MNHNS and SASEGT. Losses at the gene ends were 3 bases for V and 7 bases for J; bases not matched to a gene: 8. DNA for the CDR3: TGTGCCAGCAGTGATCGGGGACAGAAGATTGAAAAACTGTTTTTT. Protein product: CASSDRGQKIEKLFF.

On this clone: Other nucleotide sequences from this sample produce the same CDR3. The gene calls are TRBV6-6 and TRBJ1-2, with D tentatively TRBD1 (5 bases). Germline CDR1 reads MNHNY; CDR2 reads SVGAGI (reference sequence). Trimming took 4 bases from V and 4 from J, leaving 10 bases between them. The CDR3 has 13 amino acids. The CDR3 loop is CASSSGGSYGYTF. CDR3 nucleotides: TGTGCCAGCAGTTCGGGGGGGAGCTATGGCTACACCTTC.

Points on this clone: The junction departs from the called germline gene at one end, perhaps through a read error. The chain is built from TRBV18 and TRBJ1-2; possibly TRBD1 for D (6 bases). Per the germline V gene, CDR1 is KGHSH and CDR2 is LQKENI. The CDR3 is 11 residues long. CDR3 DNA: TGTGCCAGCTCACCGGCCTCAGGGGCCCGGTTC. Translating it yields CASSPASGARF.

The chain joins TRBV10-3 to TRBJ2-1; D perhaps matches TRBD1 (5 bases). The germline V gene encodes CDR1 ENHRY and CDR2 SYGVKD. The V end was cut by 2 bases, the J end by 9 bases, with 8 bases between. This CDR3 is built from 12 residues. The CDR3 protein is CAISEQGPEQFF. CDR3 in DNA: TGTGCCATCAGTGAGCAGGGCCCTGAGCAGTTCTTC.

The V call is TRBV5-1, the J call TRBJ2-7; 11 positions match TRBD1. The CDR3 spans 13 residues. Unmatched junction bases numbered 6, after V lost 6 bases and J lost 7 bases. Germline CDR1 SGHRS, CDR2 YFSETQ. This CDR3 is CASNAGTGGEQYF. CDR3 bases: TGCGCCAGCAACGCGGGGACAGGGGGTGAGCAGTACTTC.

The chain carries TRBV4-1 and TRBJ1-4, with a possible D match to TRBD1 (5 bases). V dropped 0 bases and J dropped 0 bases, with 20 bases sitting between them. Germline V CDR1 and CDR2: MGHRA, YSYEKL. The length of the CDR3 is 20 residues. The CDR3 loop reads CASSQDFNRFVPATNEKLFF. CDR3 DNA: TGCGCCAGCAGCCAAGACTTCAACAGGTTTGTCCCCGCAACTAATGAAAAACTGTTTTTT.